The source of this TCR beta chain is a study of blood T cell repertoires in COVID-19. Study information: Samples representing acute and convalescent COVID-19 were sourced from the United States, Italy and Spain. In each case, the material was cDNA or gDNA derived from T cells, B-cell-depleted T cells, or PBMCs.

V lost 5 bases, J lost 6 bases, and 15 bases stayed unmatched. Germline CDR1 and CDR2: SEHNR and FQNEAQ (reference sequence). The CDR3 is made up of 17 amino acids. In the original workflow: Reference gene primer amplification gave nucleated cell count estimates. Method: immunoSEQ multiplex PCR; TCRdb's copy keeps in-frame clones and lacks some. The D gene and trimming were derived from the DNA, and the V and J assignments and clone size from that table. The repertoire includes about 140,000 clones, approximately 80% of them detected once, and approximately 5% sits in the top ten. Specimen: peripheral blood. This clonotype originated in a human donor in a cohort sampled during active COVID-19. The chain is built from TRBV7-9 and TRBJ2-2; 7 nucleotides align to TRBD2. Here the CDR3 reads CASSTGGSAGGSGELFF. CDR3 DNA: TGTGCCAGCAGCACCGGGGGGTCCGCGGGCGGTTCCGGGGAGCTGTTTTTT. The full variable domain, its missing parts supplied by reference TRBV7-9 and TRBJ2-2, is DTGVSQNPRHKITKRGQNVTFRCDPISEHNRLYWYRQTLGQGPEFLTYFQNEAQLEKSRLLSDRFSAERPKGSFSTLEIQRTEQGDSAMYLCASSTGGSAGGSGELFFGEGSRLTVL.